The present TCR beta chain was sequenced within a study of early T cells in non-severe SARS-CoV-2 infection. Study overall: Bulk RNA isolated from unsorted whole blood underwent sequencing; chains were not paired. Study results and caveats: Lookups in VDJdb leaned toward anti-spike CD8 responses and missed private and CD4 specificities.

This clonotype was observed at least ten times. Its target is unknown. TCRdb ran MiXCR on the 5' RACE reads and lists one entry per CDR3 protein. The sample contains about 27,000 distinct CDR3 sequences, around 5.9% of which appear only once. From germline, CDR1 is SGHDN and CDR2 FVKESK. The CDR3 runs 13 residues. With 3 bases removed from V and 5 bases from J, the gap between germline ends came to 10 bases. V usage is TRBV14 and J usage is TRBJ2-5, with no clear D. This sequence originates from an adult who was a healthcare worker with PCR-confirmed SARS-CoV-2 infection or an uninfected control (not recorded which). Material for sequencing was whole blood. CDR3 sequence: CASSHWNGETQYF. The CDR3 DNA sequence: TGTGCCAGCAGCCATTGGAACGGGGAGACCCAGTACTTC. The variable domain in full, completed from reference TRBV14 and TRBJ2-5, reads EAGVTQFPSHSVIEKGQTVTLRCDPISGHDNLYWYRRVMGKEIKFLLHFVKESKQDESGMPNNRFLAERTGGTYSTLKVQPAELEDSGVYFCASSHWNGETQYFGPGTRLLVL.